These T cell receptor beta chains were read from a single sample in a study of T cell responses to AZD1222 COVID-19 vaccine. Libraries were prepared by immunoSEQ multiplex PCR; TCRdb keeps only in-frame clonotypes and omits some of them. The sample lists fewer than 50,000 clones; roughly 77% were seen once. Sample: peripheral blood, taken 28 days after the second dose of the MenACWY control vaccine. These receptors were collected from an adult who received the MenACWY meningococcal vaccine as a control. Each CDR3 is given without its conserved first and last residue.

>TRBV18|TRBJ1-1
ASTDRGLNTEAF
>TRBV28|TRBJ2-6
ASSSSPGANVLT
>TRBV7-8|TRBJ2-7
ASSLGLGPSEQY
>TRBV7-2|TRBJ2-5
ASSGGQQETQY
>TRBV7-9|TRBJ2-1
ASSLGAGGPNEQF
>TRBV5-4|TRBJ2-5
ASTHSGRIGRVRETQY
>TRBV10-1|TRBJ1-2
ASSSEGTYGANYGYT
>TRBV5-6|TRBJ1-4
ASSLVGGGEKLF
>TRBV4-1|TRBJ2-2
ASSQDVIFGAATGELF
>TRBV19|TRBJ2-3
ASSRTISSDTQY
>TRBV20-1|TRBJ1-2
SASHAGNNYGYT
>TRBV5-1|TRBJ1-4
ASSSDREKLF
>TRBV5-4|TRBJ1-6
ASSPSVGQNSPLH
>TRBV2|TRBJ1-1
ATQGGSEAF
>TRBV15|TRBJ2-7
ATSGMSAGEQY
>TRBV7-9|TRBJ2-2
ASSRPKGWGNTGELF
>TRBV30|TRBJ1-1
AWRFVMNTEAF
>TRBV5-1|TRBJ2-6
ASSGVLGPPSGANVLT
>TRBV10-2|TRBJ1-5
ASGGGNQPQH
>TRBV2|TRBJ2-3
ASSEPPNTQY
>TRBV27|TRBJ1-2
ASSSTVGWGYGYT
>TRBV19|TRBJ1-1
ASTHGSGQLTEAF
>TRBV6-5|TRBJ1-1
ASSTDRALNTEAF
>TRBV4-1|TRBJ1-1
ASSLPGAPSEAF
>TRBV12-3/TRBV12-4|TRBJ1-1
ASTRTFRAF
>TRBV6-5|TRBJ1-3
ASTRLGGNTIY
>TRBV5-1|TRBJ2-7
ASSHRTGARAGPISYEQY
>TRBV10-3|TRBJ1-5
ATQGDDQPQH